These 25 T cell receptor beta chains were all obtained from the same sample, sequenced in a study of T cell changes during pregnancy in multiple sclerosis. Assay used: immunoSEQ multiplex PCR; TCRdb lists only in-frame clones, some missing. Counted here are tens of thousands of clones, just over 90% occurring once; the ten biggest clones make up 3% to 4%. The sequencing used CD8+ T cells from peripheral blood mononuclear cells, collected after pregnancy. These receptors came from a female donor with multiple sclerosis, enrolled in a pregnancy study.

The chain has TRBV19 and TRBJ1-2; the D is unclear. CDR3 length: 14 residues. Germline V CDR1 and CDR2: LNHDA, SQIVND (reference sequence). Deletions cut 2 bases from V and 2 bases from J, with 9 bases between. The CDR3 reads CASSILSTNYGYTF. CDR3 in DNA: TGTGCCAGTAGTATACTATCAACGAACTATGGCTACACCTTC.

The chain uses TRBV5-8 and TRBJ2-3; the match to TRBD2 covers 9 bases. The V gene's germline CDR1 is SGHTS and CDR2 YDEGEE. This CDR3 has 14 residues. V was clipped by 2 bases and J by 7 bases; unmatched bases: 5. CDR3 in amino acids: CASSLVAGAYTQYF. In nucleotides, the CDR3 is TGTGCCAGCAGCTTAGTAGCGGGGGCGTATACGCAGTATTTT.

The CDR3 region is CASSYRQHQPQHF. CDR3 DNA sequence: TGTGCCAGCAGCTATCGACAACATCAGCCCCAGCATTTT. The chain carries TRBV9 and TRBJ1-5; D not certain. Deletions cut 4 bases from V and 5 bases from J, with 10 bases between. The CDR3 sequence is 13 residues long. Germline CDR1 and CDR2: SGDLS and YYNGEE. Complete variable domain (other parts from reference TRBV9 and TRBJ1-5): DSGVTQTPKHLITATGQRVTLRCSPRSGDLSVYWYQQSLDQGLQFLIQYYNGEERAKGNILERFSAQQFPDLHSELNLSSLELGDSALYFCASSYRQHQPQHFGDGTRLSIL.

The chain has TRBV6-1 and TRBJ2-7, with D maybe TRBD2 (5 bases). V dropped 9 bases and J dropped 3 bases, with 9 bases sitting between them. Germline V CDR1 and CDR2: MNHNS, SASEGT. The CDR3 contains 11 residues. CDR3 sequence: CARRRGYEQYF. The DNA for the CDR3 is TGTGCCAGGCGTCGGGGCTACGAGCAGTACTTC.

V is TRBV18 and J is TRBJ2-7; 9 nucleotides agree with TRBD1. V shed 3 bases, J shed 3 bases, and the junction held 6 bases outside the gene matches. CDR1 and CDR2 (germline): KGHSH, LQKENI. This CDR3 spans 15 amino acids. DNA of the CDR3: TGTGCCAGCTCACCCACGGGACAGGGCTACTACGAGCAGTACTTC. Translated: CASSPTGQGYYEQYF.

The rearrangement joins TRBV2 to TRBJ1-5; the D is unclear. Germline-derived CDR1 and CDR2 are SNHLY and FYNNEI. The CDR3 is made up of 12 amino acids. With 5 bases removed from V and 5 bases from J, the gap between germline ends came to 7 bases. The CDR3 spells CASSTRDQPQHF. The CDR3 bases are TGTGCCAGCAGTACCCGAGATCAGCCCCAGCATTTT.

CDR3 coding DNA: TGTGCCAGCAGCGTAGTTGGTAGCGCCACCGGGGAGCTGTTTTTT. It yields the protein CASSVVGSATGELFF. The rearrangement uses TRBV9 and TRBJ2-2, with D perhaps matching TRBD2 (5 bases). This CDR3 region has 15 residues. Trimming removed 0 bases at V and 4 bases at J, with 10 bases between. Germline V gives CDR1 SGDLS, CDR2 YYNGEE.

The genes are TRBV2 and TRBJ1-2; D is undetermined. From germline, CDR1 is SNHLY and CDR2 FYNNEI. Trimming removed 5 bases at V and 3 bases at J, with 16 bases between. The CDR3 runs to 15 residues. The CDR3: CASSSGDLRDYGYTF. CDR3 bases: TGTGCCAGCAGTTCGGGCGATCTGCGGGACTATGGCTACACCTTC. Variable domain in full (rest from reference TRBV2 and TRBJ1-2): EPEVTQTPSHQVTQMGQEVILRCVPISNHLYFYWYRQILGQKVEFLVSFYNNEISEKSEIFDDQFSVERPDGSNFTLKIRSTKLEDSAMYFCASSSGDLRDYGYTFGSGTRLTVV.

The CDR3 protein is CASSPPPDRQNTEAFF. The CDR3 bases are TGTGCCAGCAGTCCCCCCCCGGACAGGCAAAACACTGAAGCTTTCTTT. This sequence joins TRBV7-9 and TRBJ1-1, with 7 nucleotides matching TRBD1. Germline values: CDR1 SEHNR, CDR2 FQNEAQ (reference sequence). The ends lost 6 bases at V and 2 bases at J; junction bases unmatched: 12. This CDR3 spans 16 amino acids. Full variable domain (rest looked up from reference TRBV7-9 and TRBJ1-1): DTGVSQNPRHKITKRGQNVTFRCDPISEHNRLYWYRQTLGQGPEFLTYFQNEAQLEKSRLLSDRFSAERPKGSFSTLEIQRTEQGDSAMYLCASSPPPDRQNTEAFFGQGTRLTVV.

This clone was counted once. V is TRBV4-3 and J is TRBJ1-6; weak D call: TRBD1 (6 bases). The CDR3 spans 18 residues. Trimming took 0 bases from V and 6 from J, leaving 18 bases between them. Germline lookup yields CDR1 LGHNA and CDR2 YSLEER. CDR3 residues: CASSQDAGRGFSNSPLHF. The CDR3 DNA reads as TGCGCCAGCAGCCAAGATGCAGGGAGGGGGTTCTCTAATTCACCCCTCCACTTT.

The chain links TRBV7-9 to TRBJ1-2; 11 nucleotides line up with TRBD1. Losses at the gene ends were 4 bases for V and 7 bases for J; bases not matched to a gene: 11. This CDR3 has 16 residues. Germline CDR1 reads SEHNR; CDR2 reads FQNEAQ (reference sequence). The CDR3 sequence is CASSSPGDRGRLGYTF. CDR3 nucleotide sequence: TGTGCCAGCAGCTCCCCCGGGGACAGGGGGAGGCTTGGCTACACCTTC.

This chain uses TRBV27 with TRBJ2-7; the match to TRBD1 covers 10 bases. Trimming at V came to 5 bases and at J to 7 bases, leaving 11 bases not matched to a gene. Germline CDR1 and CDR2: MNHEY and SMNVEV (reference sequence). The CDR3 has 15 amino acids. In DNA, the CDR3 is TGTGCCAGCAGTCCCCGGGACAGGGGAATTGGAGAGCAGTACTTC. Translated: CASSPRDRGIGEQYF.

The chain recombines TRBV13 with TRBJ1-2; 10 nucleotides match TRBD1. This CDR3 comprises 16 residues. CDR1 and CDR2 from the germline V gene are PRHDT and FYEKMQ (reference sequence). J was trimmed by 6 bases and V by 3 bases; bases with no gene match: 10. The CDR3 here is CASSFMATGGRDGYTF. In nucleotides, the CDR3 is TGTGCCAGCAGCTTCATGGCGACAGGGGGCAGAGATGGCTACACCTTC.

V is TRBV4-1 and J is TRBJ2-7; D uncertain. Germline assignment: CDR1 MGHRA and CDR2 YSYEKL. This CDR3 contains 12 residues. V lost 0 bases to trimming and J lost 12 bases, with 12 bases between them. The CDR3 DNA is TGCGCCAGCAGCCAAGACGGCGGCGCGTGGTACTTC. Translated, it gives CASSQDGGAWYF.

This chain uses TRBV4-1 with TRBJ1-6, with 12 bases fitting TRBD1. The trim removed 0 bases at V and 9 bases at J, leaving 3 bases unmatched. The germline CDR1 and CDR2 sequences are MGHRA and YSYEKL. CDR3 size: 16 residues. Here the CDR3 reads CASSQEGQGAISPLHF. DNA for the CDR3: TGCGCCAGCAGCCAAGAGGGACAGGGGGCAATTTCACCCCTCCACTTT.

The CDR3, as DNA: TGTGCCAGTAGTATCTCGGGACTGGAGGGGTTCGAAGCTTTCTTT. As protein: CASSISGLEGFEAFF. V is TRBV19 and J is TRBJ1-1, with D possibly matching TRBD1 (5 bases). The ends were cut back, 3 bases at V and 8 bases at J, with 19 bases in the middle. The CDR3 runs 15 residues. CDR1 and CDR2 (germline): LNHDA, SQIVND (reference sequence).

This chain uses TRBV5-1 with TRBJ2-1, with D possibly being TRBD1 (5 bases). The germline V gene encodes CDR1 SGHRS and CDR2 YFSETQ. The CDR3 is 15 residues long. Trimming pared 4 bases from V and 2 bases from J, leaving 13 bases between. The CDR3 loop is CASSQAPGTYNEQFF. As DNA, the CDR3 is TGCGCCAGCAGCCAGGCCCCAGGGACCTACAATGAGCAGTTCTTC.

V usage is TRBV2 and J usage is TRBJ1-5; the D is unclear. CDR3 size: 13 residues. Germline CDR1 SNHLY, CDR2 FYNNEI. Trimming removed 7 bases from V and 4 bases from J, with 11 bases in between. The CDR3 coding sequence is TGTGCCAGCAATGTGCAGGCAAATCAGCCCCAGCATTTT. This gives the protein CASNVQANQPQHF.

The rearrangement links TRBV9 to TRBJ2-7, with a possible D match to TRBD1 (5 bases). The CDR3 has 15 amino acids. Germline V lookup: CDR1 SGDLS, CDR2 YYNGEE. The V end was cut by 0 bases, the J end by 3 bases, with 13 bases between. The CDR3 protein is CASSVGSGQGYEQYF. The CDR3 DNA reads TGTGCCAGCAGCGTAGGTTCCGGGCAGGGCTACGAGCAGTACTTC.

The chain joins TRBV30 to TRBJ2-1; 14 bases agree with TRBD2. After removal of 5 bases from V and 3 bases from J, the junction contained 12 bases not matched to a gene. The CDR3 is made up of 18 amino acids. Germline CDR1 and CDR2: GTSNPN and SVGIG (reference sequence). In DNA form, the CDR3 reads TGTGCCTGGCGGGTGGAGGGACTAGCGGGAGCATTCTACAATGAGCAGTTCTTC. This translates into CAWRVEGLAGAFYNEQFF.

This clone was counted between two and nine times. The CDR3 is CARIPTGRNYYYEQYF. In DNA form, the CDR3 reads TGTGCCAGAATACCGACAGGGCGAAACTACTACTACGAGCAGTACTTC. V gene TRBV6-8 combines with J gene TRBJ2-7; 7 nucleotides agree with TRBD1. V lost 9 bases, J lost 3 bases, and 17 bases stayed unmatched. CDR1 is MNHGY, CDR2 SAAAGT, per germline. The CDR3 runs to 16 residues.

This clone occurred a few times. V is TRBV2 and J is TRBJ1-6, with 7 bases matching TRBD1. Germline trimming cut 6 bases from V and 7 bases from J; bases unmatched to any gene: 3. The CDR3 is 13 amino acids. CDR1 and CDR2 (germline): SNHLY, FYNNEI. DNA for the CDR3: TGTGCCAGCAGGCAGGGGGGAAATTCACCCCTCCACTTT. This encodes CASRQGGNSPLHF.

In its sample, this clone is medium-sized. The CDR3 DNA reads TGTGCCAGCAGCTTAGATCAGGGGTACGAGCAGTACTTC. Translation gives CASSLDQGYEQYF. The chain joins TRBV7-3 to TRBJ2-7; D possibly corresponds to TRBD1 (6 bases). The CDR3 is made up of 13 amino acids. Germline V gene lookup returns CDR1 SGHTA and CDR2 FQGTGA. Deletions cut 2 bases from V and 4 bases from J, with 9 bases between.

The V call is TRBV5-1, the J call TRBJ2-3; 13 bases agree with TRBD2. CDR3 length: 17 amino acids. V shed 1 base and J 4 bases; nucleotides not matched to a gene: 6. Germline CDR1 and CDR2: SGHRS and YFSETQ. This CDR3 reads CASSLRTSGSVPDTQYF. The CDR3 coding sequence is TGCGCCAGCAGCTTGAGGACTAGCGGGAGCGTGCCAGATACGCAGTATTTT. The variable domain in full, with the rest retrieved from reference TRBV5-1 and TRBJ2-3, is KAGVTQTPRYLIKTRGQQVTLSCSPISGHRSVSWYQQTPGQGLQFLFEYFSETQRNKGNFPGRFSGRQFSNSRSEMNVSTLELGDSALYLCASSLRTSGSVPDTQYFGPGTRLTVL.

CDR3: CASSLSLLESSGANVLTF. DNA for the CDR3: TGTGCCAGCAGTTTATCACTCCTGGAGAGCTCTGGGGCCAACGTCCTGACTTTC. The rearrangement joins TRBV27 to TRBJ2-6; D is ambiguous. With 0 bases removed from V and 0 bases from J, the gap between germline ends came to 12 bases. This CDR3 region has 18 residues. Germline V gene data show CDR1 as MNHEY and CDR2 as SMNVEV (reference sequence). The full variable domain, in which reference TRBV27 and TRBJ2-6 provide the parts outside the CDR3, is EAQVTQNPRYLITVTGKKLTVTCSQNMNHEYMSWYRQDPGLGLRQIYYSMNVEVTDKGDVPEGYKVSRKEKRNFPLILESPSPNQTSLYFCASSLSLLESSGANVLTFGAGSRLTVL.